Reported below is one TCR beta chain. Its antigen is unidentified. The ends were cut back, 4 bases at V and 5 bases at J, with 17 bases in the middle. CDR1 and CDR2 from the germline V gene are SNHLY and FYNNEI. The CDR3 loop spans 15 amino acids. The data derive from a study of T cell repertoires in cytomegalovirus infection. Turning to the study itself: Matching HLA type and CMV infection were both indicated by public TCR beta signatures. Study-level points and caveats: CMV-specific TCR beta clonotypes restricted by HLA-C dominated the ex vivo response.

TCRdb processed the reads anew with MiXCR; each CDR3 protein has one entry. This table has around 740,000 distinct CDR3 sequences, roughly 35% appearing once. Source material: PBMCs. The V gene is TRBV2, the J gene TRBJ1-1; D perhaps matches TRBD1 (6 bases). The sequence was collected from a human donor in good health (CMV status not recorded). Some clones in this sample may be carry-over from other donors' samples. The DNA of the CDR3 is TGTGCCAGCAGTGGGGAGACAGGAGTTGGAACTGAAGCTTTCTTT. Amino acids: CASSGETGVGTEAFF. Together with reference TRBV2 and TRBJ1-1, the CDR3 gives the full variable domain: EPEVTQTPSHQVTQMGQEVILRCVPISNHLYFYWYRQILGQKVEFLVSFYNNEISEKSEIFDDQFSVERPDGSNFTLKIRSTKLEDSAMYFCASSGETGVGTEAFFGQGTRLTVV.